This T cell receptor beta chain was recovered during a study of T cell responses to AZD1222 COVID-19 vaccine. Study in general: Second doses at about 4 or about 12 weeks were pooled. Points from the study as a whole: Once two AZD1222 doses were given, Spike-specific TCR breadth and depth went up. Baseline seropositivity characterized only six AZD1222 recipients. Donors in the cohort were predominantly white British and more often female, and clonal diversity was possibly underestimated.

The CDR3 is 13 amino acids. From germline, CDR1 is MDHEN and CDR2 SYDVKM. Deletions cut 7 bases from V and 1 base from J, with 10 bases between. Generated by immunoSEQ multiplex PCR, the TCRdb table keeps only in-frame clones and is missing some. Among about 100,000 clones, 87% were seen once, and the ten largest hold around 3.2%. As concerns this clone: Its antigen is undetermined.

The sample in question was peripheral blood, obtained on day 0 of AZD1222 vaccination. V and J are TRBV28 and TRBJ1-1; D remains ambiguous. The source is an adult in good health. The CDR3 is CASTVIRNTEAFF. DNA of the CDR3: TGTGCCAGCACCGTAATTCGGAACACTGAAGCTTTCTTT.